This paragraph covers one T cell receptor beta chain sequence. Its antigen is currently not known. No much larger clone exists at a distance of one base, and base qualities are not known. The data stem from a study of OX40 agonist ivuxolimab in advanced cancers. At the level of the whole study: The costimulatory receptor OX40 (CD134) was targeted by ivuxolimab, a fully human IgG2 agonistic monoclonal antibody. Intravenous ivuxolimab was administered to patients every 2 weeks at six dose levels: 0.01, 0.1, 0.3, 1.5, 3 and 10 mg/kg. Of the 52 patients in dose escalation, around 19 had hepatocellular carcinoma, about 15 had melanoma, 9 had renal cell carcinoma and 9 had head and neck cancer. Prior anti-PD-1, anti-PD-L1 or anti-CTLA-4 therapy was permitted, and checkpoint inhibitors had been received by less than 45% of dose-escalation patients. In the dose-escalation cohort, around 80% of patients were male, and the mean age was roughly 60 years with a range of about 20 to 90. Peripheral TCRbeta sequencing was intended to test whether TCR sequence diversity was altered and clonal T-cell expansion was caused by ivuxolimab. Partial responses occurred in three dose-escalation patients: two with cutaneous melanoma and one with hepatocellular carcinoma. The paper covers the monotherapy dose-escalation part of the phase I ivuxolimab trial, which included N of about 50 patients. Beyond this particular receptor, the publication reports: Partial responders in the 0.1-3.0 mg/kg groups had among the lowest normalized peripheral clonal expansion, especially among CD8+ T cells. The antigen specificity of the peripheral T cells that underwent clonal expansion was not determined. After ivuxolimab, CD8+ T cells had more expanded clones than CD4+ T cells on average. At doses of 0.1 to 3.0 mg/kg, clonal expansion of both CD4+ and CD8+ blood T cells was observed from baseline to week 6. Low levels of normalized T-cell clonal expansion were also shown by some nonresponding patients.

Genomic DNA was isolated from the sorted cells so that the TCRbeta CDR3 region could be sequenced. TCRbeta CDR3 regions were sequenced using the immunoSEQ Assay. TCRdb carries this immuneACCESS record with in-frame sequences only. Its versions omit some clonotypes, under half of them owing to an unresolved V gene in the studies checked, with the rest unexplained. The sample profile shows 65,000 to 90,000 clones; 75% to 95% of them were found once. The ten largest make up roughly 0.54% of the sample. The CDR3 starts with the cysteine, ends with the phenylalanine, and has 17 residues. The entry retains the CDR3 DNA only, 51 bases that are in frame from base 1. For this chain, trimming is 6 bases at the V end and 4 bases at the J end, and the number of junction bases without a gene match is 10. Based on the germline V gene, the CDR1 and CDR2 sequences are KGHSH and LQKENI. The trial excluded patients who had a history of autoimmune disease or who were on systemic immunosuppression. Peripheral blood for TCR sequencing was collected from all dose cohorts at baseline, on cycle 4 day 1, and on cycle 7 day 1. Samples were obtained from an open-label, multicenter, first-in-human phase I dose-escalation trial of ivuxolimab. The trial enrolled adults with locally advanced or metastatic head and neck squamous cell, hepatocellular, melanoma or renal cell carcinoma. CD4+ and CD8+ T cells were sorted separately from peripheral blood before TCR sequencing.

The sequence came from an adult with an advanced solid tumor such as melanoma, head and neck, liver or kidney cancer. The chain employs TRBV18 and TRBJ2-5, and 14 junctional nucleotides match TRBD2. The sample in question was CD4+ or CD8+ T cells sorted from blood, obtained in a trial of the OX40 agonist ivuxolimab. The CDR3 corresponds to CASSRRGTSGRGETQYF. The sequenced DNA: TGTGCCAGCTCGCGCAGAGGGACTAGCGGGAGAGGAGAGACCCAGTACTTC.